The 32 T cell receptor beta chains in this list originate from one sample, sequenced in a study of blood T cell dynamics during melanoma immunotherapy. TCRdb's copy holds only in-frame clones and misses some; the assay was immunoSEQ multiplex PCR. The data contain some 9,800 clones, approximately 90% of them singletons. Time point of the sample: week 3, after first cycle of checkpoint inhibitor. This material consisted of blood, taken from a patient treated with checkpoint blockade. The receptor set was obtained from a human donor with melanoma.

This chain connects TRBV6-5 to TRBJ2-7, with 10 nucleotides matching TRBD1. CDR1 and CDR2 (germline): MNHEY, SVGAGI. The CDR3 length is 15 residues. With 6 bases clipped from V and 0 bases from J, the junction kept 5 bases outside the gene matches. CDR3 DNA: TGTGCCAGCAGGCCGGGACAGGGGACCTCCTACGAGCAGTACTTC. It is translated as CASRPGQGTSYEQYF.

The chain employs TRBV11-2 and TRBJ1-1; D is perhaps TRBD1 (5 bases). This CDR3 is 15 amino acids long. V lost 1 base to trimming and J lost 5 bases, with 14 bases between them. Per germline, CDR1 SGHAT and CDR2 FQNNGV. The CDR3 nucleotides are TGTGCCAGCAGCTTAGGCGGGATTGGGGGGACTGAAGCTTTCTTT. This sequence encodes CASSLGGIGGTEAFF.

V and J are TRBV2 and TRBJ2-7, with D unclear. V dropped 4 bases and J dropped 1 base, with 8 bases sitting between them. Germline V lookup: CDR1 SNHLY, CDR2 FYNNEI. The CDR3 loop spans 13 amino acids. CDR3: CASSASRSYEQYF. CDR3 in DNA: TGTGCCAGCAGTGCGAGCCGTTCCTACGAGCAGTACTTC.

The chain joins TRBV19 to TRBJ2-7; a weak D match, TRBD2 (6 bases). V gave up 3 bases and J gave up 11 bases, with 11 bases separating them. The CDR3 is 11 residues long. CDR1 LNHDA and CDR2 SQIVND come from the germline V gene (reference sequence). The CDR3 protein is CASSIGGLKYF. As DNA, the CDR3 is TGTGCCAGTAGTATTGGAGGGTTGAAGTACTTC.

The chain combines TRBV19 with TRBJ1-2; 8 bases line up with TRBD1. The CDR3 runs to 16 residues. Germline CDR1 reads LNHDA; CDR2 reads SQIVND (reference sequence). J lost 4 bases, V lost 4 bases, and 11 bases had no gene match. The CDR3 loop reads CASSTIRAGGGYGYTF. CDR3 DNA sequence: TGTGCCAGTAGTACGATCAGGGCAGGGGGCGGCTATGGCTACACCTTC.

This clone was counted a few times. The V and J genes are TRBV5-1 and TRBJ1-1; D is undetermined. The CDR3 is 12 amino acids. CDR1 is SGHRS, CDR2 YFSETQ, per germline. Trimming pared 3 bases from V and 5 bases from J, leaving 8 bases between. Written as DNA, the CDR3 is TGCGCCAGCAGCTCGGGTTCGACTGAAGCTTTCTTT. Encoded protein: CASSSGSTEAFF. Combining the CDR3 with reference TRBV5-1 and TRBJ1-1 gives the whole variable domain KAGVTQTPRYLIKTRGQQVTLSCSPISGHRSVSWYQQTPGQGLQFLFEYFSETQRNKGNFPGRFSGRQFSNSRSEMNVSTLELGDSALYLCASSSGSTEAFFGQGTRLTVV.

The CDR3 sequence is CASSRFQNEQYF. DNA of the CDR3: TGTGCCAGCAGCCGCTTCCAGAACGAGCAGTACTTC. This rearrangement joins TRBV5-8 to TRBJ2-7; D unclear. This CDR3 comprises 12 residues. The V gene's germline CDR1 is SGHTS and CDR2 YDEGEE. The V gene lost 4 bases and the J gene lost 5 bases, with 10 bases spanning the gap. Using reference TRBV5-8 and TRBJ2-7 for the parts outside the CDR3, the full variable domain is EAGVTQSPTHLIKTRGQQATLRCSPISGHTSVYWYQQALGLGLQFLLWYDEGEERNRGNFPPRFSGRQFPNYSSELNVNALELEDSALYLCASSRFQNEQYFGPGTRLTVT.

The rearrangement joins TRBV9 to TRBJ2-7; 7 positions agree with TRBD1. This CDR3 has 15 residues. Germline trimming cut 0 bases from V and 3 bases from J; bases unmatched to any gene: 6. CDR1 is SGDLS and CDR2 is YYNGEE in the germline V gene. The CDR3 spells CASSVAQGPYYEQYF. CDR3 DNA sequence: TGTGCCAGCAGCGTAGCACAGGGGCCCTACTACGAGCAGTACTTC.

The chain links TRBV11-2 to TRBJ1-2; tentative D call: TRBD1 (5 bases). Per germline, CDR1 SGHAT and CDR2 FQNNGV. This CDR3 has 13 residues. V was trimmed by 6 bases and J by 4 bases, leaving 12 bases between them. CDR3 nucleotides: TGTGCCAGCAGTCCTTCTGGGGGCTATGGCTACACCTTC. Translation gives CASSPSGGYGYTF.

The chain joins TRBV10-3 to TRBJ1-1; D gene unclear. V was pared by 4 bases and J by 0 bases, with 12 bases between. CDR1 is ENHRY and CDR2 is SYGVKD in the germline V gene. CDR3 length: 15 amino acids. The CDR3 spells CAISGVSLLNTEAFF. CDR3 DNA sequence: TGTGCCATCAGTGGTGTATCCCTTTTGAACACTGAAGCTTTCTTT.

The chain combines TRBV15 with TRBJ1-6; D possibly corresponds to TRBD1 (5 bases). The CDR3 totals 15 residues. Germline V gives CDR1 LNHNV, CDR2 YYDKDF (reference sequence). V lost 3 bases, J lost 10 bases, and 16 bases lay in between. The CDR3 bases are TGTGCCACCAGCAGTATTCTTCAGGGTCACTCACCCCTCCACTTT. Translating it yields CATSSILQGHSPLHF.

The V call is TRBV5-2, the J call TRBJ1-3; the table's TRBD1 call for D was not verified on the DNA. TRBV5-2 is listed as a pseudogene. The length of the CDR3 is 17 residues. DNA for the CDR3: TGCGCCAGCAGCCCAAGACAGGGAGCGAGCTCTGGAAACACCATATATTTT. Translating it yields CASSPRQGASSGNTIYF.

This clone was observed a handful of times. The chain employs TRBV9 and TRBJ1-5; D not resolved. The germline V and J ends were trimmed by 3 bases and 3 bases, with 13 bases remaining between them. In germline, CDR1 is SGDLS, CDR2 YYNGEE. The CDR3 is made up of 15 amino acids. The CDR3 coding sequence is TGTGCCAGCAGCGCCGAGGGCAACTCCAATCAGCCCCAGCATTTT. The encoded protein is CASSAEGNSNQPQHF.

This clone occurred a few times. The chain carries TRBV9 and TRBJ2-1, with D hard to call. The CDR3 runs 13 residues. V dropped 2 bases and J dropped 5 bases, with 8 bases sitting between them. Germline assignment: CDR1 SGDLS and CDR2 YYNGEE. For the CDR3, the DNA is TGTGCCAGCAGCGTCCAAGGGAACAATGAGCAGTTCTTC. Amino acids: CASSVQGNNEQFF.

J is TRBJ1-5 and V is TRBV27; D remains unclear. Germline CDR1 and CDR2: MNHEY and SMNVEV (reference sequence). The CDR3 runs 14 residues. The V gene lost 4 bases and the J gene lost 0 bases, with 7 bases spanning the gap. Here the CDR3 DNA reads TGTGCCAGCAGTTCTGGTTATAGCAATCAGCCCCAGCATTTT. This translates into CASSSGYSNQPQHF.

This chain connects TRBV5-6 to TRBJ2-3, with a possible D match to TRBD1 (6 bases). Germline assignment: CDR1 SGHDT and CDR2 YYEEEE. Between the trimmed V and J ends, which lost 4 bases and 2 bases, there was a span of 14 bases. CDR3 length: 15 amino acids. The CDR3 region is CASSRRDTHTDTQYF. CDR3 bases: TGTGCCAGCAGCCGTCGGGACACCCACACAGATACGCAGTATTTT.

The chain joins TRBV28 to TRBJ1-5; TRBD1 aligns across 10 bases. Germline V gives CDR1 MDHEN, CDR2 SYDVKM. The CDR3 runs 15 residues. The J segment lost 6 bases and the V segment lost 3 bases, leaving 5 bases of the junction unmatched. CDR3 protein: CASSLSGTGVQPQHF. The DNA for the CDR3 is TGTGCCAGCAGTTTGTCCGGGACAGGGGTTCAGCCCCAGCATTTT.

The rearrangement joins TRBV6-5 to TRBJ2-7; weak D call: TRBD1 (6 bases). The CDR3 spans 13 residues. CDR1 and CDR2 (germline): MNHEY, SVGAGI. Trimming left V 6 bases short and J 4 bases short, with 13 bases between. The CDR3 loop is CASSHGQTYEQYF. As DNA, the CDR3 is TGTGCCAGCAGCCACGGACAGACATACGAGCAGTACTTC.

J is TRBJ1-2 and V is TRBV6-6, with 10 bases identical to TRBD1. The CDR3 is 15 residues long. From germline, CDR1 is MNHNY and CDR2 SVGAGI (reference sequence). V shed 4 bases, J shed 8 bases, and the junction held 10 bases outside the gene matches. The CDR3 coding sequence is TGTGCCAGCAGTTGGGGACAGGGGTTTTCTCAGGGCTACACCTTC. The encoded protein is CASSWGQGFSQGYTF.

This clone occurred a few times. The chain uses TRBV9 and TRBJ2-1; TRBD1 or TRBD2 may be the D gene (5 bases each). V lost 0 bases to trimming and J lost 10 bases, with 20 bases between them. CDR3 length: 16 residues. Germline V CDR1 and CDR2: SGDLS, YYNGEE. The CDR3 loop reads CASSVGTAGTLGEQFF. The CDR3 DNA reads TGTGCCAGCAGCGTAGGAACAGCAGGGACCCTGGGGGAGCAGTTCTTC.

The chain links TRBV2 to TRBJ1-6; D perhaps matches TRBD1 (5 bases). The CDR3 totals 13 residues. CDR1 is SNHLY and CDR2 is FYNNEI in the germline V gene. V lost 4 bases to trimming and J lost 10 bases, with 11 bases between them. CDR3 nucleotide sequence: TGTGCCAGCAGTGCGGGGCTAGGATCACCCCTCCACTTT. Encoded protein: CASSAGLGSPLHF. Filled out from reference TRBV2 and TRBJ1-6, the complete variable domain reads EPEVTQTPSHQVTQMGQEVILRCVPISNHLYFYWYRQILGQKVEFLVSFYNNEISEKSEIFDDQFSVERPDGSNFTLKIRSTKLEDSAMYFCASSAGLGSPLHFGNGTRLTVT.

This clone was seen just once. J is TRBJ2-1 and V is TRBV25-1, with D hard to call. Trimming pared 2 bases from V and 9 bases from J, leaving 14 bases between. The CDR3 consists of 14 residues. The germline V gene encodes CDR1 MGHDK and CDR2 SYGVNS. CDR3 amino acids: CASSEGERVAEQFF. In nucleotides, the CDR3 is TGTGCCAGCAGTGAAGGAGAAAGGGTAGCTGAGCAGTTCTTC.

The gene calls are TRBV2 and TRBJ1-1, with a weak D call TRBD1 (5 bases). Trimming removed 6 bases from V and 5 bases from J, with 7 bases in between. Germline loops: CDR1 SNHLY, CDR2 FYNNEI. CDR3 length: 11 amino acids. CDR3 region: CASRAGTEAFF. The CDR3 coding sequence is TGTGCCAGCAGGGCAGGGACTGAAGCTTTCTTT.

The CDR3 nucleotides read TGTGCCAGCAAGGGCAGCTCCTACAATGAGCAGTTCTTC. Protein sequence: CASKGSSYNEQFF. The chain links TRBV27 to TRBJ2-1, with D unresolved. This CDR3 comprises 13 residues. Germline CDR1 is MNHEY and CDR2 is SMNVEV (reference sequence). V gave up 7 bases and J gave up 0 bases, with 7 bases separating them.

The rearrangement links TRBV6-1 to TRBJ1-4; 7 bases agree with TRBD1. The ends lost 5 bases at V and 7 bases at J; junction bases unmatched: 1. Germline loops: CDR1 MNHNS, CDR2 SASEGT. The CDR3 sequence is 12 residues long. The CDR3 DNA follows: TGTGCCAGCAGTCGGGACAGTGAAAAACTGTTTTTT. This sequence encodes CASSRDSEKLFF.

The chain is built from TRBV6-1 and TRBJ2-3, with a possible D match to TRBD1 (5 bases). The CDR3 has 13 residues. Germline V lookup: CDR1 MNHNS, CDR2 SASEGT. V was trimmed by 2 bases and J by 5 bases, leaving 8 bases between them. The CDR3 nucleotides read TGTGCCAGCAGTGAACTCCAGGGAGATACGCAGTATTTT. Protein sequence: CASSELQGDTQYF.

V is TRBV19 and J is TRBJ1-1, with D hard to call. CDR1 and CDR2 from the germline V gene are LNHDA and SQIVND (reference sequence). The CDR3 has 13 residues. V lost 7 bases to trimming and J lost 4 bases, with 13 bases between them. CDR3 DNA sequence: TGTGCCAGTACCCAAGGACGCCTCACTGAAGCTTTCTTT. It codes for CASTQGRLTEAFF. Combining the CDR3 with reference TRBV19 and TRBJ1-1 gives the whole variable domain DGGITQSPKYLFRKEGQNVTLSCEQNLNHDAMYWYRQDPGQGLRLIYYSQIVNDFQKGDIAEGYSVSREKKESFPLTVTSAQKNPTAFYLCASTQGRLTEAFFGQGTRLTVV.

The rearrangement links TRBV7-9 to TRBJ1-5; 7 nucleotides match TRBD1. The germline CDR1 and CDR2 sequences are SEHNR and FQNEAQ (reference sequence). CDR3 length: 14 residues. Trimming cost V 5 bases and J 1 base; bases outside gene matches: 2. CDR3 nucleotide sequence: TGTGCCAGCAGCCGACAGGGAAGCAATCAGCCCCAGCATTTT. The encoded protein is CASSRQGSNQPQHF.

The rearrangement links TRBV19 to TRBJ1-5; D might be TRBD1 (5 bases). V lost 8 bases and J lost 7, with 12 bases in between. Germline CDR1 and CDR2: LNHDA and SQIVND (reference sequence). The CDR3 covers 12 residues. DNA for the CDR3: TGTGCCAGTTTTACGGGGGGGCAGCCCCAGCATTTT. It specifies CASFTGGQPQHF.

This clone was seen once. J is TRBJ2-1 and V is TRBV14, with 10 positions matching TRBD2. With V trimmed by 3 bases and J by 7 bases, 6 bases remained unmatched. Germline V gene lookup returns CDR1 SGHDN and CDR2 FVKESK. CDR3 length: 15 amino acids. The CDR3 DNA reads as TGTGCCAGCAGCCACTCTAGCGGGAGTATGAATGAGCAGTTCTTC. Its protein is CASSHSSGSMNEQFF.

The V gene is TRBV7-9, the J gene TRBJ2-3; the match to TRBD1 covers 7 bases. V was pared by 5 bases and J by 0 bases, with 5 bases of the junction left unmatched. The length of the CDR3 is 15 residues. From germline, CDR1 is SEHNR and CDR2 FQNEAQ (reference sequence). The DNA for the CDR3 is TGTGCCAGCAGCAACCGGGACAGAAGCACAGATACGCAGTATTTT. As protein: CASSNRDRSTDTQYF. The entire variable domain, with the rest obtained from reference TRBV7-9 and TRBJ2-3, is as follows: DTGVSQNPRHKITKRGQNVTFRCDPISEHNRLYWYRQTLGQGPEFLTYFQNEAQLEKSRLLSDRFSAERPKGSFSTLEIQRTEQGDSAMYLCASSNRDRSTDTQYFGPGTRLTVL.

V is TRBV9 and J is TRBJ2-7; 12 nucleotides match TRBD1. V was pared by 4 bases and J by 5 bases, with 7 bases of the junction left unmatched. The V gene's germline CDR1 is SGDLS and CDR2 YYNGEE. The CDR3 is 15 residues long. CDR3 bases: TGTGCCAGCAGCTCCGGGACAGGGGGCGTCAACGAGCAGTACTTC. Its translation: CASSSGTGGVNEQYF.